The 8 T cell receptor beta chains below all came from one sample that was sequenced in a study of monozygotic twins with inflammatory bowel disease (dated by TCRdb to between 2018 and 2021). Library construction relied on 5' RACE. The sequencing machine was an Illumina HiSeq 2500. TCRdb reprocessed the reads; each CDR3 protein sequence makes one entry, and DNA is unavailable. The sample has over 150,000 distinct CDR3 sequences on record. The top ten clones comprise approximately 2.4% of the sample. Sequences were obtained from blood. These receptors all come from a human donor with ulcerative colitis or Crohn's disease, or a healthy co-twin of an affected twin (not recorded which).

This rearrangement joins TRBV20-1 to TRBJ1-1; TCRdb picks TRBD1, but there is no DNA to check that call. The CDR3 is 13 residues long. Germline CDR1 DFQATT, CDR2 SNEGSKA (reference sequence). CDR3 amino acids: CSARETGEVEAFF.

The chain employs TRBV6-4 and TRBJ2-7. The CDR3 covers 12 residues. Per the germline V gene, CDR1 is MRHNA and CDR2 is SNTAGT. CDR3 residues: CASSSRPYEQYF.

V gene TRBV12-3 or TRBV12-4 combines with J gene TRBJ2-2; TCRdb selects TRBD2, and the lack of DNA leaves this call unchecked. The CDR3 spans 14 residues. The CDR3 reads CASSSGGNTGELFF.

The chain recombines TRBV12-3 or TRBV12-4 with TRBJ1-2; the TRBD1 assignment by TCRdb is unverifiable without DNA. CDR3 length equals 15 residues. CDR3 in amino acids: CASSSPTGGTGGYTF.

The chain combines TRBV28 with TRBJ2-5; with no DNA, the TCRdb D assignment of TRBD2 cannot be verified. This CDR3 is 14 amino acids long. The germline gives CDR1 MDHEN, CDR2 SYDVKM. CDR3 amino acids: CASSFLQGGETQYF.

V is TRBV5-1 and J is TRBJ2-5; TCRdb gives TRBD2 as the D gene, but with no DNA this cannot be confirmed. Germline V gene sequence: CDR1 SGHRS, CDR2 YFSETQ. The CDR3 length is 16 residues. The CDR3 region is CASSPSSGTPWETQYF.

The chain joins TRBV7-9 to TRBJ1-2; TCRdb names TRBD1, which stays unverified in the absence of DNA. Germline V CDR1 and CDR2: SEHNR, FQNEAQ (reference sequence). The CDR3 is made up of 14 amino acids. The CDR3 is CASSTNSGRYGYTF. The entire variable domain, with the rest obtained from reference TRBV7-9 and TRBJ1-2, is as follows: DTGVSQNPRHKITKRGQNVTFRCDPISEHNRLYWYRQTLGQGPEFLTYFQNEAQLEKSRLLSDRFSAERPKGSFSTLEIQRTEQGDSAMYLCASSTNSGRYGYTFGSGTRLTVV.

This chain uses TRBV7-2 with TRBJ2-3; TCRdb lists TRBD2, though no DNA is available to test this call. Germline CDR1 is SGHTA and CDR2 is FQGNSA. The CDR3 consists of 15 residues. CDR3: CASSSAGHGGDTQYF.